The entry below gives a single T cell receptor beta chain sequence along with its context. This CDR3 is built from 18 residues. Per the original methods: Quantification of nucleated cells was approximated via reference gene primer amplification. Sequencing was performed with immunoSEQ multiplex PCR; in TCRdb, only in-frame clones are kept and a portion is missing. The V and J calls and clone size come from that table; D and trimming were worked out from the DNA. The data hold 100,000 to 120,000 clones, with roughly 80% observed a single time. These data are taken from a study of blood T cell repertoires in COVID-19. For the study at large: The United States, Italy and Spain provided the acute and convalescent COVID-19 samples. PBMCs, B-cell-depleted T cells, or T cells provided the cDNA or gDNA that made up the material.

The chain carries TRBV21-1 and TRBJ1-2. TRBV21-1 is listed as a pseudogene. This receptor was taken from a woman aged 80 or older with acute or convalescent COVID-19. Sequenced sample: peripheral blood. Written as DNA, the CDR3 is TGTGCCAGCAGCAAAGATAAACCCAGAGGTATTAGGTCGTATGGCTACACCTTC. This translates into CASSKDKPRGIRSYGYTF.